At least ten counts were recorded for the clone carrying this TCR beta chain. The germline CDR1 and CDR2 sequences are SGHDT and YYEEEE. This CDR3 has 15 amino acids. Trimming took 4 bases from V and 9 from J, leaving 17 bases between them. The data were taken from a study of CD8+CD57+ T cells in acquired aplastic anemia. Study-level background: Quantities of DNA derived from sorted CD4+ and CD8+ cells averaged roughly 3 ug.

Profiling of TCR beta VDJ combinations and CDR3 sequences used genomic DNA as template. TCRdb recomputed calls from the reads with MiXCR, one row per CDR3 protein. The sample yields approximately 180,000 distinct CDR3 sequences, less than 60% seen once. Those patients picked for sequencing had displayed CD8+CD57+ cell expansion on flow cytometry. Sequencing input: sorted CD4+, CD8+, or CD8+CD57+ T cells (not recorded which) from PBMCs. The origin of this receptor is a human donor with aplastic anemia. This chain connects TRBV5-6 to TRBJ1-6; possibly TRBD1 for D (6 bases). This CDR3 reads CASSARPGGSSPLHF. Written as DNA, the CDR3 is TGTGCCAGCAGCGCCAGGCCGGGGGGCAGTTCACCCCTCCACTTT.